Listed below are T cell receptor beta chains from one sample, sequenced in a study of PD-1 blockade in classical Hodgkin lymphoma. Some clones are missing from TCRdb's copy, which holds only in-frame ones; the method was immunoSEQ multiplex PCR. The table lists tens of thousands of clones, 80% to 90% of them singletons. The specimen was peripheral blood mononuclear cells (PBMCs), collected at baseline. These receptors were collected from a human donor with classical Hodgkin lymphoma. The CDR3 runs from the conserved cysteine through the conserved F or W. A D gene is named only where the DNA matches it firmly. The listing skips clone size in some rows; elsewhere it reads once, few, many or a size class.

V gene	CDR3 length	clone size	J gene	D gene	CDR3 DNA	CDR3 protein
TRBV28	12	.	TRBJ1-5	.	TGTGCCAGCCGCCACCCTGATCAGCCCCAGCATTTT	CASRHPDQPQHF
TRBV6-6	14	.	TRBJ2-1	TRBD1	TGTGCCACACGACAGGGAGTTCCCTACAATGAGCAGTTCTTC	CATRQGVPYNEQFF
TRBV2	13	.	TRBJ1-5	TRBD1	TGTGCCAGCAGGCCGGACAGGGATCAGCCCCAGCATTTT	CASRPDRDQPQHF
TRBV29-1	11	once	TRBJ2-3	.	TGCAGCGTCATGACCTCCGATACGCAGTATTTT	CSVMTSDTQYF
TRBV6-1	13	.	TRBJ2-7	TRBD1	TGTGCCAGCAAGGACAGGGTCCCCTACGAGCAGTACTTC	CASKDRVPYEQYF
TRBV30	14	.	TRBJ1-2	TRBD1	TGTGCCTGGGACCTCGGGACAGGGTCTGGAGGCTACACCTTC	CAWDLGTGSGGYTF
TRBV30	15	once	TRBJ1-5	.	TGTGCCTGGAGTGTACAAGGGGGTGGCTATCAGCCCCAGCATTTT	CAWSVQGGGYQPQHF
TRBV30	14	.	TRBJ1-6	.	TGTGCCTGGAGTGTTTGGGGCTCGGGGTCACCCCTCCACTTT	CAWSVWGSGSPLHF
TRBV7-9	11	.	TRBJ1-1	.	TGTGCCAGCAGCCCCTCCGGGGCTACTTTCTTT	CASSPSGATFF
TRBV2	13	once	TRBJ2-3	TRBD2	TGTGCCAGCGGGGGACTAGTCACAGATACGCAGTATTTT	CASGGLVTDTQYF
TRBV18	12	.	TRBJ1-1	.	TGTGCCAGCTCATTAGACAGAGATGAAGCTTTCTTT	CASSLDRDEAFF
TRBV10-2	13	.	TRBJ1-5	.	TGCGCCAGCAGTGAGCAGCCATATCAGCCCCAGCATTTT	CASSEQPYQPQHF
TRBV10-3	16	.	TRBJ1-2	TRBD1	TGTGCCATCAGTGAGTCGAGGGGACAGGGCAACTATGGCTACACCTTC	CAISESRGQGNYGYTF
TRBV28	15	.	TRBJ2-1	.	TGTGCCAGCAGTCCGCGATTTCCGGGCCCCAATGAGCAGTTCTTC	CASSPRFPGPNEQFF
TRBV11-2	14	.	TRBJ1-5	.	TGTGCCAGCAGCTTAGGCGTCGGAAGGCAGCCCCAGCATTTT	CASSLGVGRQPQHF
TRBV19	14	.	TRBJ1-1	.	TGTGCCAGTGGGGGGGCGCCTGGGAACACTGAAGCTTTCTTT	CASGGAPGNTEAFF
TRBV10-3	13	.	TRBJ1-5	TRBD1	TGTGCCATCAGGGGGACAGACAATCAGCCCCAGCATTTT	CAIRGTDNQPQHF
TRBV5-1	14	.	TRBJ2-2	TRBD2	TGCGCCAGCAGCATTAGCGGGGGTACCGGGGAGCTGTTTTTT	CASSISGGTGELFF
TRBV5-8	13	.	TRBJ1-5	.	TGTGCCAGCAGCTTGGACAGCCATCAGCCCCAGCATTTT	CASSLDSHQPQHF
TRBV9	15	.	TRBJ2-1	TRBD2	TGTGCCAGCAGCGTGGGGCGGGGACTAAACAATGAGCAGTTCTTC	CASSVGRGLNNEQFF
TRBV18	14	.	TRBJ2-7	.	TGTGCCAGCTCACCGGAGGGGGGTAGCTACGAGCAGTACTTC	CASSPEGGSYEQYF
TRBV7-9	17	.	TRBJ1-1	.	TGTGCCAGCAGCCCCCCCCTGGGCTTAAAGCTGGACACTGAAGCTTTCTTT	CASSPPLGLKLDTEAFF
TRBV7-9	14	.	TRBJ2-5	.	TGTGCCAGCAGCAACCGGGGTGGAGGTGAGACCCAGTACTTC	CASSNRGGGETQYF
TRBV28	16	.	TRBJ1-1	.	TGTGCCAGCAGTTCCGCAGGGGAAGGCCAGAACACTGAAGCTTTCTTT	CASSSAGEGQNTEAFF
TRBV4-2	14	.	TRBJ2-3	.	TGTGCCAGCAGGAGTTTGCAGACATCAGATACGCAGTATTTT	CASRSLQTSDTQYF
TRBV29-1	17	.	TRBJ2-3	TRBD2	TGCAGCGTTGTTCCACCGGCGGGGCTAGCGGGGCGGGATACGCAGTATTTT	CSVVPPAGLAGRDTQYF
TRBV19	13	.	TRBJ2-1	TRBD2	TGTGCCAGTAGTTCGGGACTAGCAAATGAGCAGTTCTTC	CASSSGLANEQFF
TRBV5-1	13	.	TRBJ2-1	.	TGCGCCAGCAGTCTCATTCAGGGAAACGAGCAGTTCTTC	CASSLIQGNEQFF
TRBV5-5	15	.	TRBJ1-5	TRBD1	TGTGCCAGCAGCGAAAGACAGGGGGGCAATCAGCCCCAGCATTTT	CASSERQGGNQPQHF
TRBV5-6	17	.	TRBJ1-5	.	TGTGCCAGCAGCTTAAAAAGGGCAGAATCCAGCAATCAGCCCCAGCATTTT	CASSLKRAESSNQPQHF
TRBV28	15	.	TRBJ1-6	.	TGTGCCAGCAGTTTGGGGGGCGGGATGGTACTCTCTCCCCACTTT	CASSLGGGMVLSPHF
TRBV5-1	13	.	TRBJ1-1	.	TGCGCCAGCAGCTTTGCGGTGGGTGTGGAAGCTTTCTTT	CASSFAVGVEAFF
TRBV29-1	15	once	TRBJ2-1	.	TGCAGCGTTGAAGATCCTACGCTCTCCTACAATGAGCAGTTCTTC	CSVEDPTLSYNEQFF
TRBV30	13	.	TRBJ1-6	.	TGTGCCTGGGCAGAGACCTATAATTCACCCCTCCACTTT	CAWAETYNSPLHF
TRBV9	15	.	TRBJ2-3	.	TGTGCCAGCAGCGTAGGTCGGGGCAGCCCAGATACGCAGTATTTT	CASSVGRGSPDTQYF
TRBV7-2	16	.	TRBJ2-7	.	TGTGCCAGCAGCCCACACATGACAGGTGTATTGGGCGAGCAGTACTTC	CASSPHMTGVLGEQYF
TRBV19	14	.	TRBJ2-2	.	TGTGCCAGTAGTATAGGGACAGACACCGGGGAGCTGTTTTTT	CASSIGTDTGELFF
TRBV7-7	13	.	TRBJ2-7	.	TGTGCTAGCAGCTTAGCAGGGGCTGGCGAGCAGTACTTC	CASSLAGAGEQYF
TRBV19	13	.	TRBJ2-5	.	TGTGCCAGTAGTATCGGGACTCAAGAGACCCAGTACTTC	CASSIGTQETQYF
TRBV27	18	.	TRBJ2-1	TRBD2	TGTGCCAGCAGCCCAGACCTACTAGCGGGGGTAACCTACAATGAGCAGTTCTTC	CASSPDLLAGVTYNEQFF
TRBV19	14	.	TRBJ2-2	.	TGTGCCAGTAGTGAAAGAATCTGGGTCGGGGAGCTGTTTTTT	CASSERIWVGELFF
TRBV13	19	once	TRBJ2-6	TRBD1	TGTGCCAGCAGCCTCCGGGGGACAGGGGAATACTCTGGGGCCAACGTCCTGACTTTC	CASSLRGTGEYSGANVLTF
TRBV10-3	17	.	TRBJ2-2	.	TGTGCCATCAGTGAGACCCTCTCCAGGAGTTCCACCGGGGAGCTGTTTTTT	CAISETLSRSSTGELFF
TRBV27	15	once	TRBJ2-7	TRBD2	TGTGCCAGCAGTGCTACCAGGACTAGCTTCGGCGAGCAGTACTTC	CASSATRTSFGEQYF
TRBV7-8	18	.	TRBJ2-1	.	TGTGCCAGCAGGTTGACGGGAGTCGACCTAGCCGGACACAATGAGCAGTTCTTC	CASRLTGVDLAGHNEQFF
TRBV6-5	14	once	TRBJ2-1	TRBD1	TGTGCCAGCAGTCAGGACAGGGGAGACAATGAGCAGTTCTTC	CASSQDRGDNEQFF
TRBV10-3	16	.	TRBJ1-4	.	TGTGCCACCCGAACGGCTACGCAGGGGACAAAGGAAAAACTGTTTTTT	CATRTATQGTKEKLFF
TRBV6-5	15	.	TRBJ1-1	TRBD1	TGTGCCAGCAGTTTCAAGGGGGCGGAGGACACTGAAGCTTTCTTT	CASSFKGAEDTEAFF
TRBV4-1	14	.	TRBJ2-7	.	TGCGCCAGCAGCCAAGTGGGCAACTTCTACGAGCAGTACTTC	CASSQVGNFYEQYF
TRBV5-1	14	.	TRBJ1-1	.	TGCGCCAGCAGCTTGGACAGCATGAACACTGAAGCTTTCTTT	CASSLDSMNTEAFF
TRBV6-1	13	few	TRBJ1-1	.	TGTGCCAGCAGCAACCAGGGTAACACTGAAGCTTTCTTT	CASSNQGNTEAFF
TRBV2	14	.	TRBJ1-5	TRBD1	TGTGCCAGCAGGAGACAGGGGGACAATCAGCCCCAGCATTTT	CASRRQGDNQPQHF
TRBV30	14	.	TRBJ1-3	TRBD1	TGTGCCTGGAGTACTGACAGGGTGAGAAACACCATATATTTT	CAWSTDRVRNTIYF
TRBV4-1	15	.	TRBJ1-2	.	TGCGCCAGCAGCCAAGATCGAGGGCGGAGTAGGGTTTACACCTTC	CASSQDRGRSRVYTF
TRBV6-1	14	.	TRBJ1-1	.	TGTGCCAGCAGGTTGTCAGGGGAGAACACTGAAGCTTTCTTT	CASRLSGENTEAFF